One sample yielded the 11 T cell receptor beta chains listed below, sequenced in a study of blood T cell repertoires in COVID-19. Some clones are missing from TCRdb's copy, which holds only in-frame ones; the method was immunoSEQ multiplex PCR. This table holds about 89,000 clones, 80% found once. Sequenced material: peripheral blood. The receptors originated from a woman of 80 years or more with acute or convalescent COVID-19.

J is TRBJ1-2 and V is TRBV27; tentatively, D is TRBD1 (6 bases). Trimming took 3 bases from V and 2 from J, leaving 10 bases between them. In germline, CDR1 is MNHEY, CDR2 SMNVEV (reference sequence). This CDR3 is built from 14 residues. This CDR3 reads CASSFLTGNYGYTF. CDR3 DNA: TGTGCCAGCAGTTTTCTTACAGGGAACTATGGCTACACCTTC.

This sequence joins TRBV7-2 and TRBJ1-2, with D perhaps TRBD1 (5 bases). V gave up 5 bases and J gave up 7 bases, with 17 bases separating them. Germline assignment: CDR1 SGHTA and CDR2 FQGNSA. This CDR3 contains 14 residues. DNA for the CDR3: TGTGCCAGCAGCCGGCCCGGGACTCTGGGTGGCTACACCTTC. Translating it yields CASSRPGTLGGYTF.

This clone came up once. The genes are TRBV11-2 and TRBJ2-2, with TRBD2 as a possible D gene (6 bases). CDR1 is SGHAT, CDR2 FQNNGV, per germline. Trimming cost V 6 bases and J 3 bases, with 14 bases left between them. The CDR3 is 15 amino acids. The CDR3 DNA follows: TGTGCCAGCAGGCAACCGGGACTTCACACCGGGGAGCTGTTTTTT. Its translation is CASRQPGLHTGELFF.

The V and J genes are TRBV13 and TRBJ1-5; 9 nucleotides line up with TRBD1. This CDR3 contains 16 residues. CDR1 is PRHDT, CDR2 FYEKMQ, per germline (reference sequence). Trimming took 6 bases from V and 2 from J; bases not matched to a gene: 8. In DNA, the CDR3 is TGTGCCAGCAGGAATACAGGGGGCGGGGGCAATCAGCCCCAGCATTTT. Protein: CASRNTGGGGNQPQHF.

The chain recombines TRBV6-4 with TRBJ2-1; 7 nucleotides match TRBD1. The germline V gene has CDR1 MRHNA and CDR2 SNTAGT. The CDR3 consists of 16 residues. The trim removed 5 bases at V and 4 bases at J, leaving 11 bases unmatched. CDR3 in DNA: TGTGCCAGCAGTTACAATTACAGGGGCCTGTACAATGAGCAGTTCTTC. This sequence encodes CASSYNYRGLYNEQFF.

The chain links TRBV29-1 to TRBJ2-1; possibly TRBD2 for D (6 bases). CDR1 is SQVTM, CDR2 ANQGSEA, per germline. The CDR3 extends over 15 amino acids. V lost 0 bases to trimming and J lost 7 bases, with 16 bases between them. The DNA for the CDR3 is TGCAGCGTTGAAGAAGTACCGGGAGTTGGAAATGAGCAGTTCTTC. It codes for CSVEEVPGVGNEQFF.

As DNA, the CDR3 is TGTGCCAGCAGCACGGGGGTGAGGAGGGATCAGCCCCAGCATTTT. Translating gives CASSTGVRRDQPQHF. The V and J genes are TRBV2 and TRBJ1-5, with D perhaps TRBD1 (5 bases). The CDR3 covers 15 residues. Germline lookup yields CDR1 SNHLY and CDR2 FYNNEI. The ends were cut back, 6 bases at V and 5 bases at J, with 17 bases in the middle.

CDR3 protein: CASSAGQINEQFF. CDR3 nucleotide sequence: TGCGCCAGCAGCGCCGGACAGATTAATGAGCAGTTCTTC. The chain uses TRBV5-1 and TRBJ2-1; TRBD1 is a possible D gene (6 bases). The germline CDR1 and CDR2 sequences are SGHRS and YFSETQ. Trimming shortened V by 4 bases and J by 7 bases, and 12 bases separated the two germline ends. The CDR3 is 13 residues long.

This chain joins TRBV19 and TRBJ2-5, with 7 bases identical to TRBD2. With 1 base clipped from V and 3 bases from J, the junction kept 2 bases outside the gene matches. Germline V gene lookup returns CDR1 LNHDA and CDR2 SQIVND (reference sequence). There are 14 residues in the CDR3. CDR3 coding DNA: TGTGCCAGTAGTATAGGCGGGAGCAAAGAGACCCAGTACTTC. Its protein is CASSIGGSKETQYF.

The CDR3 DNA reads as TGTGCCAGCAGCCAGGGACTAGCGTCACGTGTGACCCAGTACTTC. Translating it yields CASSQGLASRVTQYF. J is TRBJ2-5 and V is TRBV5-4; 10 nucleotides match TRBD2. Germline V gene sequence: CDR1 SGHNT, CDR2 YYREEE (reference sequence). Trimming at V came to 4 bases and at J to 7 bases, leaving 10 bases not matched to a gene. CDR3 length equals 15 residues.

This chain connects TRBV6-5 to TRBJ1-2; no clear D. The V and J ends lost 1 base and 7 bases respectively, with 13 bases between them. The CDR3 extends over 14 amino acids. The germline V gene encodes CDR1 MNHEY and CDR2 SVGAGI. CDR3 loop: CASSYLRGAGGYTF. The CDR3, as DNA: TGTGCCAGCAGTTACTTACGGGGAGCCGGTGGCTACACCTTC.